The rows below give T cell receptor beta chains drawn from one sample of a study of blood T cell repertoires in COVID-19. Produced via immunoSEQ multiplex PCR; TCRdb's table is partial and in-frame only. The sample yields roughly 280,000 clones, 89% seen once. Sequencing was performed on peripheral blood. All receptors come from a man between 45 and 60 years old with acute or convalescent COVID-19. CDR3s include the opening cysteine and the closing phenylalanine or tryptophan. A D gene is named only where the DNA matches it firmly. Part of the rows lack a size; the others show once, few, many or a class for expanded clones.

clone size,J gene,D gene,V gene,CDR3 DNA,CDR3 protein
.,TRBJ1-1,.,TRBV28,TGTGCCAGCAGTTCCGTGCGCGGGGGCGGCAGACGGGCTTTCTTT,CASSSVRGGGRRAFF
.,TRBJ2-2,TRBD2,TRBV3-1/TRBV3-2,TGTGCCAGCAGCCCATCGGGACTAGCGGCAAACACCGGGGAGCTGTTTTTT,CASSPSGLAANTGELFF
.,TRBJ2-3,TRBD1,TRBV20-1,TGCAGTGCCATACAGGGGGATACGCAGTATTTT,CSAIQGDTQYF
.,TRBJ2-3,TRBD2,TRBV5-1,TGCGCCAGCACATCCGGGGCTAGCGGGGCTGATACGCAGTATTTT,CASTSGASGADTQYF
.,TRBJ1-2,TRBD1,TRBV3-1/TRBV3-2,TGTGCCAGCAGCCTTACAGGGGGCTATGGCTACACCTTC,CASSLTGGYGYTF
.,TRBJ2-6,.,TRBV6-1,TGTGCCAGCAGTGAACGGCTCAGGGGAACCGGGGCCAACGTCCTGACTTTC,CASSERLRGTGANVLTF
.,TRBJ2-3,TRBD2,TRBV7-3,TGTGCCAGCAGCACAGGGACTAGCGGGGGCACAGATACGCAGTATTTT,CASSTGTSGGTDTQYF
.,TRBJ2-3,.,TRBV29-1,TGCAGCGTTGGAGGGCAGGGCACAGATACGCAGTATTTT,CSVGGQGTDTQYF
once,TRBJ1-1,.,TRBV10-3,TGTGCCATCAGAGGGGTAGGAGGCGGGACCCTGGGCACTGAAGCTTTCTTT,CAIRGVGGGTLGTEAFF
.,TRBJ2-1,TRBD1,TRBV10-3,TGTGCCATCAGGGAGATACAGGGGATGCGGGATGAGCAGTTCTTC,CAIREIQGMRDEQFF
.,TRBJ2-1,TRBD1,TRBV4-1,TGCGCCAGCAGCCCCAAGACAGGGGCTTCTTACAATGAGCAGTTCTTC,CASSPKTGASYNEQFF
once,TRBJ2-5,TRBD2,TRBV2,TGTGCCAGCAGGGAGACTAGCGGGGGGCCCCAAGAGACCCAGTACTTC,CASRETSGGPQETQYF
.,TRBJ1-2,TRBD1,TRBV6-6,TGTGCCAGCAGTCGTGGGGGACAGGGGAAAATTCGGTATGGCTACACCTTC,CASSRGGQGKIRYGYTF
.,TRBJ2-4,.,TRBV19,TGTGCCAGTAGTATTGGGGGAGGAAACATTCAGTACTTC,CASSIGGGNIQYF
.,TRBJ2-1,.,TRBV7-9,TGTGCCAGCAGCCCCCCTGCGGGGACGACGAAGTTCTTC,CASSPPAGTTKFF
few,TRBJ2-7,TRBD1,TRBV10-3,TGTGCCACCGCGGCTTCGACAGGGGAATCCGAGCAGTACTTC,CATAASTGESEQYF
.,TRBJ1-2,.,TRBV19,TGTGCCAGTAGTGAGGCCCGTAACTATGGCTACACCTTC,CASSEARNYGYTF
.,TRBJ1-4,TRBD1,TRBV5-5,TGTGCCAGCAGCTTTGGGCAGGGGGAACTGTTTTTT,CASSFGQGELFF
.,TRBJ1-6,.,TRBV3-1/TRBV3-2,TGTGCCAGCAGCCAAGAGGGACTGATCAATTCACCCCTCCACTTT,CASSQEGLINSPLHF
.,TRBJ1-6,.,TRBV5-4,TGTGCCAGCAGCTTGTTCAGGTCCAATTCACCCCTCCACTTT,CASSLFRSNSPLHF
.,TRBJ2-5,TRBD1,TRBV6-6,TGTGCCAGCAGCTCGACAGGGTCGACCGTTGGGACCCAGTACTTC,CASSSTGSTVGTQYF
.,TRBJ2-2,TRBD2,TRBV5-1,TGCGCCAGCAGCGCGACTAGCGGGGGGGCGATCGGGGAGCTGTTTTTT,CASSATSGGAIGELFF
.,TRBJ1-2,.,TRBV14,TGTGCCAGCAGCCCGGGGGGGCGAATGGGGTATGGCTACACCTTC,CASSPGGRMGYGYTF
.,TRBJ2-3,TRBD1,TRBV29-1,TGCAGCGTTGTAGGGACAGCCGACGCAGATACGCAGTATTTT,CSVVGTADADTQYF
once,TRBJ1-4,TRBD1,TRBV29-1,TGCAGCGTTGAAGTAGGGACAGAGGTCAGAAAACTGTTTTTT,CSVEVGTEVRKLFF
.,TRBJ2-5,.,TRBV2,TGTGCCAGCAGGGAAAACCGGGAGACCCAGTACTTC,CASRENRETQYF
.,TRBJ1-1,.,TRBV11-2,TGTGCCAGCAGCTTTAGGCCGGGGGCTGAAGCTTTCTTT,CASSFRPGAEAFF
.,TRBJ2-7,TRBD1,TRBV19,TGTGCCAAAATCATGCGTTTTGGGACAGCACATTACGAGCAGTACTTC,CAKIMRFGTAHYEQYF
once,TRBJ2-5,TRBD2,TRBV5-4,TGTGCCAGCAGCCCTATTCCGGGACTAGCGGGGGGGCCGGAGACCCAGTACTTC,CASSPIPGLAGGPETQYF
.,TRBJ1-1,.,TRBV11-2,TGTGCCAGCAGCGACCGCGGGGGGGGACGGAACACTGAAGCTTTCTTT,CASSDRGGGRNTEAFF
.,TRBJ2-7,.,TRBV11-3,TGTGCCAGCAGCGATCTCCCCGGGTACGAGCAGTACTTC,CASSDLPGYEQYF
.,TRBJ2-7,TRBD2,TRBV14,TGTGCCAGCAGCCAAACCATAGCGGGAGCCTACGAGCAGTACTTC,CASSQTIAGAYEQYF
.,TRBJ2-5,TRBD2,TRBV4-2,TGTGCCAGCAGCCACACCGGGACTAGGGGGACCCAGTACTTC,CASSHTGTRGTQYF
.,TRBJ1-1,TRBD1,TRBV19,TGTGCCAGTAGCCCACAGGGGCTACCTGGCACTGAAGCTTTCTTT,CASSPQGLPGTEAFF
.,TRBJ1-1,TRBD1,TRBV10-1,TGCGCCAGCAGTGGGGGACAGGGCGCTTTCTTT,CASSGGQGAFF
.,TRBJ2-7,.,TRBV3-1/TRBV3-2,TGTGCCAGCAGCCAAGAGGGGCCTTGGGAATCCTACGAGCAGTACTTC,CASSQEGPWESYEQYF
.,TRBJ1-6,TRBD1,TRBV19,TGTGCCAGTAGCGACAGGGCTAATTCACCCCTCCACTTT,CASSDRANSPLHF
.,TRBJ1-1,.,TRBV3-1/TRBV3-2,TGTGCCAGCAGCCCTGGCGGGGCGAGAGGAGCTTTCTTT,CASSPGGARGAFF
.,TRBJ1-5,TRBD1,TRBV5-4,TGTGCCAGCAGCGCGGACAGGGTGAATCAGCCCCAGCATTTT,CASSADRVNQPQHF
.,TRBJ2-5,TRBD1,TRBV15,TGTGCCACCAGCAGAGATTCGGTGGACAGGAGGGAGACCCAGTACTTC,CATSRDSVDRRETQYF
.,TRBJ2-3,.,TRBV7-3,TGTGCCAGCAGCTTCTCCTGGGCACCCGCAGGGTCAGATACGCAGTATTTT,CASSFSWAPAGSDTQYF
once,TRBJ1-3,.,TRBV30,TGTGCCTGGAGTGTCGGGGGGTCAGGAAACACCATATATTTT,CAWSVGGSGNTIYF
.,TRBJ1-1,.,TRBV30,TGTGCCTGGAGACAGTTGAACACTGAAGCTTTCTTT,CAWRQLNTEAFF
.,TRBJ2-7,.,TRBV6-6,TGTGCCAGCAGGATACAGTATCCCGACCCCGGCGAGCAGTACTTC,CASRIQYPDPGEQYF
.,TRBJ1-1,.,TRBV7-2,TGTGCCAGCAGCCAAATGGGGGGGAACACTGAAGCTTTCTTT,CASSQMGGNTEAFF
.,TRBJ1-2,.,TRBV24-1,TGTGCCACCAGTGATTTACAGGGTACTAACTATGGCTACACCTTC,CATSDLQGTNYGYTF
.,TRBJ1-1,.,TRBV12-3/TRBV12-4,TGTGCCAGCAGTTTACCCCCCGGGGCTGAAGCTTTCTTT,CASSLPPGAEAFF
once,TRBJ2-6,.,TRBV5-1,TGCGCCAGCAGCTTCGGCGGGGACCCCTCTGGGGCCAACGTCCTGACTTTC,CASSFGGDPSGANVLTF
.,TRBJ2-2,.,TRBV11-3,TGTGCCAGCAGCTACTACCGTACCGGGGAGCTGTTTTTT,CASSYYRTGELFF
.,TRBJ2-1,.,TRBV5-6,TGTGCCAGCAGCTTGGGCGGTGGGGGGAATCGATATGAGCAGTTCTTC,CASSLGGGGNRYEQFF
.,TRBJ1-1,.,TRBV3-1/TRBV3-2,TGTGCCAGCAGCCATTCGACAGAGAACACTGAAGCTTTCTTT,CASSHSTENTEAFF
.,TRBJ2-3,TRBD2,TRBV5-1,TGCGCCAGCAGCCCAGCCGGGACTAGCGGGGGCCTTGGTAGCACAGATACGCAGTATTTT,CASSPAGTSGGLGSTDTQYF
once,TRBJ2-5,.,TRBV12-3/TRBV12-4,TGTGCCAGCAGTTTACCCCAGGGCGAGACCCAGTACTTC,CASSLPQGETQYF